The rows below give T cell receptor beta chains drawn from one sample of a study of shared clonotypes between healthy human individuals. Only in-frame clones appear in the TCRdb table, and some are missing; sequencing was by immunoSEQ multiplex PCR. The data hold 2.3 million or so clones, with over 90% observed a single time. Material: naive CD4+ T cells from PBMCs. These receptors were taken from a man between 18 and 29 years old in good health. Some clones in this sample may be carry-over from other donors' samples. The CDR3 runs from the conserved cysteine through the conserved F or W. Each record gives: J gene, clone size, D gene, CDR3 length, V gene, CDR3 DNA, CDR3 protein. D genes are given only for firm matches. Expanded clones are given a class, and other clones once, few, many or no size at all.

>TRBJ2-1|NA|TRBD2|18|TRBV9
TGTGCCAGCAGCTACTCGACTAGCGGGAGGGCCCCAGACAATGAGCAGTTCTTC
CASSYSTSGRAPDNEQFF
>TRBJ2-2|NA|NA|15|TRBV11-3
TGTGCCAGCAGCCCTGGTGGGACGACTCTGGGGGAGCTGTTTTTT
CASSPGGTTLGELFF
>TRBJ1-5|few|NA|13|TRBV30
TGTGCCTGGAGTGTGGGCATTCATCAGCCCCAGCATTTT
CAWSVGIHQPQHF
>TRBJ2-2|NA|NA|12|TRBV19
TGTGCCAGTAGTTCCAAAACCGGGGAGCTGTTTTTT
CASSSKTGELFF
>TRBJ2-7|once|NA|14|TRBV29-1
TGCAGCGCCACCTCCCCCATGTGGGGGTACGAGCAGTACTTC
CSATSPMWGYEQYF
>TRBJ2-5|NA|NA|12|TRBV2
TGTGCCAGCAGTAACAGGGAAGAGACCCAGTACTTC
CASSNREETQYF
>TRBJ2-1|NA|TRBD1|17|TRBV5-1
TGCGCCAGCAGCTCAAACCTACAGGGGGCCACGATCGATGAGCAGTTCTTC
CASSSNLQGATIDEQFF
>TRBJ2-7|NA|TRBD2|15|TRBV28
TGTGCCAGCAGCCCCCATGGGGGGGTGGTATACGAGCAGTACTTC
CASSPHGGVVYEQYF
>TRBJ1-4|NA|NA|14|TRBV2
TGTGCCAGCAGAAACCGGGAAAAGGGGGAAAAACTGTTTTTT
CASRNREKGEKLFF
>TRBJ2-2|NA|TRBD2|20|TRBV7-3
TGTGCCAGCAGCTTAAAGGTTGGGACTAGCGGGAGCGAGAACACCGGGGAGCTGTTTTTT
CASSLKVGTSGSENTGELFF
>TRBJ2-7|NA|NA|14|TRBV28
TGTGCCAGCAGTTCAGCAGGGACACTCTACGAGCAGTACTTC
CASSSAGTLYEQYF
>TRBJ1-5|NA|NA|15|TRBV7-2
TGTGCCAGCAGCTTTAGTATGGGGCAGGATCAGCCCCAGCATTTT
CASSFSMGQDQPQHF
>TRBJ2-3|NA|TRBD1|15|TRBV30
TGTGCCTGGAGTTATTCACGGACAGGGGTGGATACGCAGTATTTT
CAWSYSRTGVDTQYF
>TRBJ2-7|NA|TRBD1|17|TRBV5-1
TGCGCCAGCAGCTCTTTGCCCCCAACAGGGGGGTCCTACGAGCAGTACTTC
CASSSLPPTGGSYEQYF
>TRBJ2-7|NA|NA|13|TRBV19
TGTGCCAGTAGTATAGGGTGGAAGTCGGAGCAGTACTTC
CASSIGWKSEQYF
>TRBJ1-3|NA|TRBD1|17|TRBV7-6
TGTGCCAGCAGCTTGAGATTCACAGGGGGATCTGGAAACACCATATATTTT
CASSLRFTGGSGNTIYF
>TRBJ1-2|NA|NA|15|TRBV15
TGTGCCACCAGCAGGGGGACCCTAGGTAGCTATGGCTACACCTTC
CATSRGTLGSYGYTF
>TRBJ2-5|NA|NA|16|TRBV4-1
TGCGCCAGCAGCCAGTCCGGGACTCTCCTCTCGGAGACCCAGTACTTC
CASSQSGTLLSETQYF
>TRBJ2-3|NA|NA|15|TRBV29-1
TGCAGCGTAATGGGACACACCATCTCTTCGGATACGCAGTATTTT
CSVMGHTISSDTQYF
>TRBJ2-2|NA|NA|16|TRBV7-3
TGTGCCAGCTCAACAGGGCCGATGGTTAGCACCGGGGAGCTGTTTTTT
CASSTGPMVSTGELFF
>TRBJ1-1|NA|NA|18|TRBV15
TGTGCCACCAGCAGTACAACCGCCCCGACGAAGGGCGGCACTGAAGCTTTCTTT
CATSSTTAPTKGGTEAFF
>TRBJ1-6|NA|NA|12|TRBV28
TGTGCCAGCAGTGGCGGGGGTCGACCCCTCCACTTT
CASSGGGRPLHF
>TRBJ2-2|few|TRBD1|13|TRBV25-1
TGTGCCAGCAGTCGGACAGGCACCGGGGAGCTGTTTTTT
CASSRTGTGELFF
>TRBJ2-3|NA|NA|18|TRBV4-1
TGCGCCAGCAGCCGCAGCGGGTTTGGCGGGGACCCCACAGATACGCAGTATTTT
CASSRSGFGGDPTDTQYF
>TRBJ1-2|NA|NA|10|TRBV14
TGTGCCAGCAGCCCCCATGGCTACACCTTC
CASSPHGYTF
>TRBJ2-4|NA|NA|13|TRBV7-3
TGTGCCAGCAGCTTAACAGGGGAAAACATTCAGTACTTC
CASSLTGENIQYF
>TRBJ2-3|NA|NA|12|TRBV7-2
TGTGCCAGCAGCTTAAGTGCCCTTACGCAGTATTTT
CASSLSALTQYF
>TRBJ1-1|NA|NA|11|TRBV20-1
TGCAGTGCTAGAGGCCCCACTGAAGCTTTCTTT
CSARGPTEAFF
>TRBJ2-1|NA|NA|13|TRBV7-2
TGTGCCAGCAGCCCAGACCCCGTCGGGGAGCAGTTCTTC
CASSPDPVGEQFF
>TRBJ1-4|NA|NA|15|TRBV7-9
TGTGCCAGCAGTCCAAGGGACGGATCTAATGAAAAACTGTTTTTT
CASSPRDGSNEKLFF
>TRBJ2-5|NA|NA|12|TRBV5-1
TGCGCCAGCAGCTACGCTCAAGAGACCCAGTACTTC
CASSYAQETQYF